The rows below give T cell receptor beta chains drawn from one sample of a study of T cells in narcolepsy. TCRdb's table, derived via immunoSEQ multiplex PCR, lists solely in-frame clones and lacks some. The sample records some 1,600 clones, roughly 40% being singletons. Antigen specificity for these receptors is unknown. The sample consisted of cultured CD8+ T cells from cerebrospinal fluid. Source of these receptors: a human donor with narcolepsy. Each CDR3 is given with its conserved first and last residue. The order of the fields is V gene, J gene, clone size, CDR3 length, D gene, CDR3 DNA, CDR3 protein. D genes are given only for firm matches. The size of a clone is reported for some rows only, either as once, few or many, or as a class for expanded clones.

>TRBV4-2|TRBJ2-4|few|16|.
TGTGCCAGCAGCTTGTCGCATGTAGTAGCCAAAAACATTCAGTACTTC
CASSLSHVVAKNIQYF
>TRBV2|TRBJ1-3|large|14|.
TGTGCCATCACGCTGGTTCACTCTGGAAACACCATATATTTT
CAITLVHSGNTIYF
>TRBV27|TRBJ1-1|.|13|.
TGTGCCAGCAGTTTGGCAGGGAACACTGAAGCTTTCTTT
CASSLAGNTEAFF
>TRBV5-5|TRBJ2-7|.|14|.
TGTGCCAGCAGCTTGTTCGAGGATTCCTACGAGCAGTACTTC
CASSLFEDSYEQYF
>TRBV19|TRBJ2-1|large|16|.
TGTGCCAGTACGGGGAGCGGCGCAAGCTCCTACAATGAGCAGTTCTTC
CASTGSGASSYNEQFF
>TRBV13|TRBJ2-5|few|15|.
TGTGCCAGCAGTTACGGGGACAAGTACCAAGAGACCCAGTACTTC
CASSYGDKYQETQYF
>TRBV7-9|TRBJ2-7|.|14|TRBD2
TGTGCCAGCAGCGAGGGACTAGCGGGGGCCGAGCAGTACTTC
CASSEGLAGAEQYF
>TRBV4-1|TRBJ2-7|medium-sized|12|.
TGCGCCAGCCGAGGGGAGGCCTACGAGCAGTACTTC
CASRGEAYEQYF
>TRBV6-4|TRBJ1-6|.|13|.
TGTGCCAGCAGTGAAGGTGCCAATTCACCCCTCCACTTT
CASSEGANSPLHF
>TRBV4-1|TRBJ2-2|once|14|.
TGCGCCAGCAGCCAAGAACGGGGGACCGGGGAGCTGTTTTTT
CASSQERGTGELFF
>TRBV2|TRBJ1-4|.|14|TRBD1
TGTGCCAGCAGTGTATCAGGGGGAAGTGAAAAACTGTTTTTT
CASSVSGGSEKLFF
>TRBV7-6|TRBJ1-5|.|15|.
TGTGCCAGCAGCTTAGACGGGGGTTCGGGACAGCCCCAGCATTTT
CASSLDGGSGQPQHF
>TRBV19|TRBJ2-7|.|15|TRBD2
TGTGCCAGTAGTATCGGGAGGGGTACAATCTACGAGCAGTACTTC
CASSIGRGTIYEQYF
>TRBV4-1|TRBJ2-7|.|18|TRBD2
TGCGCCAGCAGCCAAGTACCCAGCGGGGGGCCCTCTTTCTACGAGCAGTACTTC
CASSQVPSGGPSFYEQYF
>TRBV5-4|TRBJ2-5|.|17|.
TGTGCCAGCAGCCGAACCCCCAGAGGGGGGCGGAGCGAGACCCAGTACTTC
CASSRTPRGGRSETQYF
>TRBV7-9|TRBJ1-1|few|12|.
TGTGCCAGCAGCAGCGGGGGGACTGAAGCTTTCTTT
CASSSGGTEAFF
>TRBV5-4|TRBJ1-2|few|15|.
TGTGCCAGCAGCTTGGATGGTGGGTACGGAGATGGCTACACCTTC
CASSLDGGYGDGYTF
>TRBV4-2|TRBJ1-1|few|15|.
TGTGCCAGCAGCATCCCGGGAGAGGGGCAAACTGAAGCTTTCTTT
CASSIPGEGQTEAFF
>TRBV6-1|TRBJ1-2|few|14|TRBD1
TGTGCCAGCAGTTTCCAGGGGGGTTCGAACGGCTACACCTTC
CASSFQGGSNGYTF
>TRBV4-2|TRBJ2-7|large|15|TRBD2
TGTGCCAGCAGCCAAGCGGGAGCGGGAGTCCACGAGCAGTACTTC
CASSQAGAGVHEQYF
>TRBV7-3|TRBJ1-1|large|17|.
TGTGCCAGCAGCTTAGAACCCCGGGACCACCCTTATGATGAAGCTTTCTTT
CASSLEPRDHPYDEAFF
>TRBV29-1|TRBJ2-3|.|16|.
TGCAGCGTCAAGAGGGGGGGGGACAGTTGGACAGATACGCAGTATTTT
CSVKRGGDSWTDTQYF
>TRBV5-6|TRBJ1-4|.|17|TRBD1
TGTGCCAGCAGCCCCGATGGGGGCAGGGGGCGGAATGAAAAACTGTTTTTT
CASSPDGGRGRNEKLFF
>TRBV7-9|TRBJ1-1|.|15|TRBD1
TGTGCCAGCAGCCCGGGGACAGGGGGTAACACTGAAGCTTTCTTT
CASSPGTGGNTEAFF
>TRBV7-9|TRBJ2-5|few|16|TRBD2
TGTGCCAGCAGCTTAGTTAGCGGGGGGGCCTGGAAGACCCAGTACTTC
CASSLVSGGAWKTQYF
>TRBV5-8|TRBJ2-1|.|12|.
TGCGCCAGCAGCTTGGAGGGGGATGAGCAGTTCTTC
CASSLEGDEQFF
>TRBV5-6|TRBJ2-7|medium-sized|14|.
TGTGCCAGCAGCTCCACCGGGTTCTCCTACGAGCAGTACTTC
CASSSTGFSYEQYF
>TRBV7-9|TRBJ2-7|large|12|.
TGTGCCAGCAGCGTCGACCCGGGCGAGCAGTACTTC
CASSVDPGEQYF
>TRBV7-9|TRBJ2-3|.|14|.
TGTGCCAGCAGCGCCTCCGGGAACACAGATACGCAGTATTTT
CASSASGNTDTQYF
>TRBV6-6|TRBJ2-1|.|16|.
TGTGCCACCGCACGAGCCGGGACGGGGGTTTTGGATGAGCAGTTCTTC
CATARAGTGVLDEQFF
>TRBV6-1|TRBJ1-3|.|16|.
TGTGCCAGCAGTGATCAGCCCTACGCCTCTGGAAACACCATATATTTT
CASSDQPYASGNTIYF
>TRBV19|TRBJ1-4|.|15|TRBD1
TGTGCCAGTAGTACCCTCGGGACAGGGGCAGAAAAACTGTTTTTT
CASSTLGTGAEKLFF
>TRBV10-3|TRBJ1-6|few|18|.
TGTGCCATCAAAGGCGAGGGGACCGTCTTATCCTATAATTCACCCCTCCACTTT
CAIKGEGTVLSYNSPLHF
>TRBV2|TRBJ2-7|.|14|.
TGTGCCAGCAGCCCCAAATACAAGTCCTACGAGCAGTACTTC
CASSPKYKSYEQYF
>TRBV4-1|TRBJ2-5|.|12|.
TGCGCCAGCAGCCAAGACCAAGAGACCCAGTACTTC
CASSQDQETQYF
>TRBV19|TRBJ2-3|large|15|.
TGTGCCAGTAGAGACGGGACAACTAGCACAGATACGCAGTATTTT
CASRDGTTSTDTQYF
>TRBV2|TRBJ1-2|.|13|.
TGTGCCAGCAGCGCCACAGGGATCTATGGCTACACCTTC
CASSATGIYGYTF
>TRBV9|TRBJ1-2|.|14|.
TGTGCCAGCAGTGATCCGGGACAAAGCTATGGCTACACCTTC
CASSDPGQSYGYTF
>TRBV9|TRBJ2-1|.|17|.
TGTGCCAGCAGCGCCTCTCGACAGCTCAGCTCCTACAATGAGCAGTTCTTC
CASSASRQLSSYNEQFF
>TRBV7-3|TRBJ2-7|.|13|.
TGTGCCAGCAGCTTAGAGGGTTATTACGAGCAGTACTTC
CASSLEGYYEQYF
>TRBV7-2|TRBJ2-3|.|17|TRBD2
TGTGCCAGCAGCTTAGGTTTAGCGGGGTTACTCACAGATACGCAGTATTTT
CASSLGLAGLLTDTQYF
>TRBV19|TRBJ1-5|.|15|.
TGTGCCAGTATAGATTTCGGTGGTAGCAATCAGCCCCAGCATTTT
CASIDFGGSNQPQHF
>TRBV7-7|TRBJ1-2|few|14|.
TGTGCCAGCAGCCCGCCGACAAGTAACTATGGCTACACCTTC
CASSPPTSNYGYTF
>TRBV7-2|TRBJ1-2|.|14|TRBD1
TGTGCCAGCAGCTACGTGACAGGGTCCAATGGCTACACCTTC
CASSYVTGSNGYTF
>TRBV30|TRBJ2-1|medium-sized|13|.
TGTGCCTGGAGGCCTGACTCCTACAATGAGCAGTTCTTC
CAWRPDSYNEQFF
>TRBV30|TRBJ2-4|.|12|TRBD1
TGTGCCTGGAATACAGGGGAAAACATTCAGTACTTC
CAWNTGENIQYF
>TRBV23-1|TRBJ2-7|once|13|TRBD1
TGCGCCAAATGGACAGGGATTCCCTACGAGCAGTACTTC
CAKWTGIPYEQYF
>TRBV10-3|TRBJ1-4|once|14|TRBD1
TGTGCCATCAGGCCCGGGACAGATGATGAAAAACTGTTTTTT
CAIRPGTDDEKLFF
>TRBV2|TRBJ1-6|.|16|TRBD1
TGTGCCAGCACCACTAAGGGACAGGTCACGAATTCACCCCTCCACTTT
CASTTKGQVTNSPLHF
>TRBV7-7|TRBJ1-5|.|15|.
TGCGCCAGCAGCCAAGATTTGGGATCTGGTCAGCCCCAGCATTTT
CASSQDLGSGQPQHF
>TRBV6-1|TRBJ2-7|few|15|TRBD2
TGTGCCAGCAGCCCGACTAGCGGGGGGAATTACGAGCAGTACTTC
CASSPTSGGNYEQYF
>TRBV5-6|TRBJ2-3|.|17|TRBD2
TGTGCCAGCAGCGGGGTGGGCGGGGGGGCCTGGGAAGATACGCAGTATTTT
CASSGVGGGAWEDTQYF
>TRBV4-1|TRBJ1-5|few|15|.
TGCGCCAGCAGCCAAGAGGGAGTCAGCAATCAGCCCCAGCATTTT
CASSQEGVSNQPQHF
>TRBV19|TRBJ2-3|large|14|.
TGTGCCAGTAGTGCCCTAGCGTTAGGAGATACGCAGTATTTT
CASSALALGDTQYF
>TRBV5-6|TRBJ2-2|.|15|TRBD1
TGTGCCAGCAGCTTGGGGACAGGCACGACCGGGGAGCTGTTTTTT
CASSLGTGTTGELFF
>TRBV13|TRBJ2-7|.|14|.
TGTGCCAGCAGCCTGAGGGGTCCTCCCTACGAGCAGTACTTC
CASSLRGPPYEQYF